The clone carrying this T cell receptor (beta chain) has just a few counts. Its antigen is undetermined. The sample originates from a study of identical twins. Findings and caveats of the study: The same donors were not followed; conclusions instead depended on cross-sectional statistical analysis.

Each CDR3 protein is one row after TCRdb ran MiXCR on the 5' RACE reads. Of 450,000 or so distinct CDR3 sequences in the sample, about 24% are singletons; the top ten hold about 2.7%. This CDR3 region has 14 residues. Germline CDR1 and CDR2: LGHNA and YSLEER. V dropped 7 bases and J dropped 0 bases, with 9 bases sitting between them. The same specimen was also included in a second study, on T cells expressing NK-cell markers.

This chain connects TRBV4-3 to TRBJ1-4; D is unresolved. The TCR comes from a woman aged 18-29 years in good health. The material sequenced was CD4+ T cells sorted from blood. CDR3 sequence (DNA): TGCGCCAGCACTTTATCTGCAACTAATGAAAAACTGTTTTTT. Translated, it gives CASTLSATNEKLFF.